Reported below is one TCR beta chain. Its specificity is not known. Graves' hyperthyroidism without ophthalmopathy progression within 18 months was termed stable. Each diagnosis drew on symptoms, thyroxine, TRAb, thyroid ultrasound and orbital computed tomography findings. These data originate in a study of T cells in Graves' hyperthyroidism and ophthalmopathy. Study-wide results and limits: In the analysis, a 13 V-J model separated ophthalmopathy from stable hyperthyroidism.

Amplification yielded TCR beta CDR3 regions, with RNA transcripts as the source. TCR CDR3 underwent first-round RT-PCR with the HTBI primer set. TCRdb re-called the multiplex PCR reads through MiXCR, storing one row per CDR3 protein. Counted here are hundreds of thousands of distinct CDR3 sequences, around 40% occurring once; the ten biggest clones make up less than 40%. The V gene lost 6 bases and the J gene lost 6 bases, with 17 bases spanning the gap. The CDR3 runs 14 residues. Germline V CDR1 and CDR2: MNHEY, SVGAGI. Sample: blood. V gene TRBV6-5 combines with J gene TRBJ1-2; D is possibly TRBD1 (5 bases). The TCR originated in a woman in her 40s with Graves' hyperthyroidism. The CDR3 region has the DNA TGTGCCAGCAGGAAAGGGCAGGGTGGAAATGGCTACACCTTC. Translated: CASRKGQGGNGYTF.